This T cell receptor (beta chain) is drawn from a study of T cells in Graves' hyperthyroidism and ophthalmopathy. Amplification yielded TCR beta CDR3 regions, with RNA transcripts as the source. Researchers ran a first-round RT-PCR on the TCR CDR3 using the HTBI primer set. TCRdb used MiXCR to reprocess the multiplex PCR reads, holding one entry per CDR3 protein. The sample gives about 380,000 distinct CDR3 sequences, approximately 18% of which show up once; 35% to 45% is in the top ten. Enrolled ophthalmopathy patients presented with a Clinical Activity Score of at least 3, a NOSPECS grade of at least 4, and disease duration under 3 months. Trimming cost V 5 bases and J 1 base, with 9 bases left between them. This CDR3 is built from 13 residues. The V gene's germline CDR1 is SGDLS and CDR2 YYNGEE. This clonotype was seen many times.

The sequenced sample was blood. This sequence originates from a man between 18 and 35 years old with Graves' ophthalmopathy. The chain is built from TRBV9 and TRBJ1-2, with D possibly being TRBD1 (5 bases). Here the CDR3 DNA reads TGTGCCAGCAGTGTGGGGGGTAACTATGGCTACACCTTC. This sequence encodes CASSVGGNYGYTF.